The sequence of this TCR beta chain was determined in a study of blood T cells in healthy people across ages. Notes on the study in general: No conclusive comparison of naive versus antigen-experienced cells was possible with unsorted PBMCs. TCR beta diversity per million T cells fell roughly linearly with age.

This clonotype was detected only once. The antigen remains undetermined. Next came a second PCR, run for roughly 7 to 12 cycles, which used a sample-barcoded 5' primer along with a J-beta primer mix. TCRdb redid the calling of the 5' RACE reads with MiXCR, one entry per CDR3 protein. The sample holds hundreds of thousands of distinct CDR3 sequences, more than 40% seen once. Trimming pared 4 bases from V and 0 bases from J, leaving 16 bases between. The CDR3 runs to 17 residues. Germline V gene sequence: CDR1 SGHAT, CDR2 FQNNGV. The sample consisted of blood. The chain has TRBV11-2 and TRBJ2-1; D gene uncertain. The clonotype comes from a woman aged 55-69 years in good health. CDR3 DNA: TGTGCCAGCAGCTCTGAGGCACAGAGGAGCTCCTACAATGAGCAGTTCTTC. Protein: CASSSEAQRSSYNEQFF. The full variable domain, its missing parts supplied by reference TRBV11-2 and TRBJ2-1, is EAGVAQSPRYKIIEKRQSVAFWCNPISGHATLYWYQQILGQGPKLLIQFQNNGVVDDSQLPKDRFSAERLKGVDSTLKIQPAKLEDSAVYLCASSSEAQRSSYNEQFFGPGTRLTVL.